This TCR beta chain was recovered during a study of blood T cell repertoires in COVID-19. Study-wide background: There were acute and convalescent COVID-19 samples, and they came from the United States, Italy and Spain.

Those who participated ranged in age from about 18 to 89 years and resided in approximately 26 US areas. Cohorts were based on clinical histories the participants reported. Germline V gene sequence: CDR1 MGHRA, CDR2 YSYEKL. The CDR3 is 13 amino acids. Between the trimmed V and J ends, which lost 2 bases and 5 bases, there was a span of 10 bases. Per the original methods: Estimates of nucleated cell counts were drawn from the amplification of reference gene primers. Libraries were prepared by immunoSEQ multiplex PCR; TCRdb keeps only in-frame clonotypes and omits some of them. The V and J calls and the clone size are those of that table, but D and trimming were determined from the DNA. The table has a few hundred thousand clones, 90% seen once.

Sequenced: PBMCs or T cells enriched from blood (not recorded which). The chain joins TRBV4-1 to TRBJ2-7; D perhaps matches TRBD1 (7 bases). The clonotype was recovered from a woman younger than 30 with acute COVID-19. In nucleotides, the CDR3 is TGCGCCAGCAGCCAATCCAGGGGGGACGAGCAGTACTTC. Amino acids: CASSQSRGDEQYF.